This T cell receptor beta chain came from a study of blood T cell repertoires in COVID-19. TCRdb's copy holds only in-frame clones and misses some; the assay was immunoSEQ multiplex PCR. The data show 35,000 to 45,000 clones, about 89% seen once. Sequences were obtained from peripheral blood. This sequence originates from a human donor in a cohort sampled during active COVID-19.

The CDR3 region is CASSLGWDRTSYEQYF. The CDR3 DNA reads as TGTGCCAGCAGCTTAGGGTGGGACAGGACTTCCTACGAGCAGTACTTC. The rearrangement links TRBV7-8 to TRBJ2-7, with 8 bases lining up with TRBD1. The V segment lost 1 base and the J segment 1 base; nucleotides outside the gene matches: 6. The CDR3 is made up of 16 amino acids. The germline V gene encodes CDR1 SGHVS and CDR2 FQNEAQ.